The rows below give T cell receptor beta chains drawn from one sample of a study of T-cell memory formation after mild COVID-19. TCRdb reprocessed the 5' RACE reads via MiXCR and lists one record per CDR3 protein. The sample lists 250,000 to 350,000 distinct CDR3 sequences, around 15% occurring once. Sequences were obtained from PBMCs or a T cell subset sorted from them (not recorded which). These receptors were obtained from a man between 18 and 35 years old who had mild COVID-19 (a few samples of this study predate the infection). Cell type and time point are not known. CDR3s include the opening cysteine and the closing phenylalanine or tryptophan. D genes are given only for firm matches. Clone sizes are given selectively: once, few, many, or a class where the clone is expanded.

v_gene | d_gene | abundance | CDR3aa
TRBV5-1 | NA | many | CASSWGLEGDTQYF
TRBV7-2 | TRBD1 | NA | CASSLAQGGYGYTF
TRBV6-5 | NA | NA | CASSYGQTGAEAFF
TRBV20-1 | NA | few | CSARDPQGRRGYTF
TRBV18 | TRBD1 | few | CASSTRQGANEQYF
TRBV11-2 | NA | few | CASSSPPNNEQFF
TRBV6-2/TRBV6-3 | NA | NA | CASSYEGNYGYTF
TRBV28 | NA | NA | CASSTPGSLRDTQYF
TRBV7-8 | NA | few | CASSPWRVRGTQYF
TRBV21-1 | NA | few | CASSNFSRFTGELFF
TRBV7-2 | NA | few | CASSSDSGNTIYF
TRBV14 | TRBD1 | few | CASSPRTGHGYTF
TRBV11-2 | NA | many | CASSPLADTQYF
TRBV19 | NA | few | CASSMAETLQETQYF
TRBV2 | TRBD2 | few | CSFSGLAGIQETQYF
TRBV12-3/TRBV12-4 | NA | few | CASSLQEGSPLHF
TRBV5-1 | NA | NA | CASRYRVTNTGELFF
TRBV20-1 | NA | NA | CSASGRTEAFF
TRBV20-1 | TRBD2 | NA | CSGTGTSGGRTDTQYF
TRBV7-2 | TRBD2 | NA | CASSLAGSGGPTDTQYF
TRBV6-5 | NA | few | CASRQGRGTEAFF
TRBV7-2 | NA | NA | CASSFRGRSTEAFF
TRBV10-3 | TRBD1 | NA | CAISGTGIPEAFF
TRBV28 | NA | many | CASSPGANYGYTF
TRBV7-8 | TRBD2 | NA | CASSLTSGRGETQYF
TRBV5-1 | TRBD2 | few | CASRLAGGTVNEQFF
TRBV20-1 | TRBD2 | NA | CSASSSGGADTGELFF
TRBV3-1 | NA | NA | CASSYTSIQVGIGYTF
TRBV5-4 | NA | NA | CARCIPTDTQYF
TRBV6-5 | TRBD2 | NA | CASSPRHTSGVLNEQFF
TRBV4-3 | TRBD1 | NA | CASSQHRDRGFQQYF
TRBV6-2/TRBV6-3 | TRBD2 | NA | CASSYERTSGGTDTQYF
TRBV12-3/TRBV12-4 | NA | NA | CASSLGGHEQYF
TRBV6-5 | NA | few | CASSYSGGIGSGYTF
TRBV12-3/TRBV12-4 | NA | few | CASRWGTEDEQYF
TRBV9 | TRBD2 | few | CASRPTSGGAGDTQYF
TRBV11-3 | NA | few | CASSLGGLSGANVLTF
TRBV6-5 | NA | few | CASSYRSSGVLSGYTF
TRBV14 | TRBD1 | few | CASSPETGIGTEAFF
TRBV5-5 | NA | NA | CASSWMVGTDTQYF
TRBV11-1 | TRBD2 | NA | CASSPQRGGLLDTQYF
TRBV20-1 | NA | many | CSAPRDFYNEQFF
TRBV4-3 | NA | many | CASSLRVISGANVLTF
TRBV7-9 | NA | few | CASSPRDGNYGYTF
TRBV28 | NA | NA | CASRNRDHYGYTF
TRBV6-2/TRBV6-3 | NA | NA | CASRLTIGVRKETQYF
TRBV11-2 | NA | NA | CASTKEVVTEAFF
TRBV2 | NA | few | CASSVGHEQYF
TRBV20-1 | NA | few | CSARDPNSGNTIYF
TRBV29-1 | NA | NA | CSVAQGLGTDTQYF
TRBV4-1 | NA | NA | CASSLDRQATYNEQFF
TRBV20-1 | NA | many | CSAREGPGVTEAFF
TRBV18 | NA | few | CASSPRPGANTGELFF
TRBV5-5 | TRBD2 | NA | CASSSTSGSNEQFF
TRBV7-9 | NA | NA | CASSRVGGSNEKLFF
TRBV7-3 | NA | NA | CASSSLVGRVVDTQYF
TRBV7-6 | TRBD2 | few | CASSRGPGSGGAKNIQYF
TRBV11-2 | TRBD1 | few | CASLGQGLNEQFF
TRBV29-1 | NA | few | CSVERGVPYEQYF
TRBV5-1 | TRBD1 | many | CASSSTGPETQYF